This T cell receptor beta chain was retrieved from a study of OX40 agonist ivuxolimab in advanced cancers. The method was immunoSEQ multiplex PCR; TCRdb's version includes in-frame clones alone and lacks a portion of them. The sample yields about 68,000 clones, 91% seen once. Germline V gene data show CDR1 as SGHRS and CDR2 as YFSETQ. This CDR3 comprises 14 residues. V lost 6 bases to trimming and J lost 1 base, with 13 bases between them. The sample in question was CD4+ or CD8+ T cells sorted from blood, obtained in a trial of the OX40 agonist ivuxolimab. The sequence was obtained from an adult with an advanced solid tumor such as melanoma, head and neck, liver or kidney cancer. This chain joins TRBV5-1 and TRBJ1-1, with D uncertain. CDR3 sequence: CASKNGYGNTEAFF. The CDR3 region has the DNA TGCGCCAGCAAGAACGGGTATGGGAACACTGAAGCTTTCTTT.